What follows are 13 T cell receptor beta chains derived from one specimen sequenced in a study of blood T cells in healthy people across ages. A sample-barcoded 5' primer and a J-beta primer mix were used in a second PCR of about 6 to 11 cycles. TCRdb independently ran MiXCR on the 5' RACE reads; one entry per CDR3 protein. Of approximately 1.5 million distinct CDR3 sequences listed, 34% are singletons. Sample: blood. The receptor set was obtained from a woman aged 30 to 39 in good health.

The chain joins TRBV7-2 to TRBJ1-2; D might be TRBD1 (5 bases). V lost 4 bases and J 8 bases, leaving 17 bases between the germline ends. Germline assignment: CDR1 SGHTA and CDR2 FQGNSA. This CDR3 spans 14 amino acids. Written as DNA, the CDR3 is TGTGCCAGCAGCTCCGACGGGGCAGGGTTGGGCTACACCTTC. It specifies CASSSDGAGLGYTF.

This clonotype was seen only once. The J gene is TRBJ2-2, the V gene TRBV20-1; D is perhaps TRBD1 (5 bases). CDR1 is DFQATT, CDR2 SNEGSKA, per germline (reference sequence). CDR3 length: 14 residues. The V gene lost 6 bases and the J gene lost 2 bases, with 13 bases spanning the gap. This chain's CDR3 is CSAPRVPNTGELFF. The CDR3, as DNA: TGCAGTGCCCCCAGGGTCCCTAACACCGGGGAGCTGTTTTTT.

On this clonotype: One junction end disagrees with the germline gene, perhaps due to a read error. The J gene is TRBJ2-7, the V gene TRBV6-2 or TRBV6-3, with D possibly matching TRBD2 (6 bases). Per the germline V gene, CDR1 is MNHEY and CDR2 is SVGEGT. The length of the CDR3 is 17 residues. CDR3: CASSYRMRTSTSYEQYF. CDR3 sequence (DNA): TGCGCCAGCAGTTATCGTATGAGAACTAGCACCTCCTACGAGCAGTACTTC.

This clonotype was seen more than once but under ten times. The rearrangement uses TRBV27 and TRBJ2-7; perhaps TRBD2 as D (5 bases). CDR1 MNHEY and CDR2 SMNVEV come from the germline V gene (reference sequence). V lost 4 bases and J lost 3, with 10 bases in between. The CDR3 totals 13 residues. The CDR3 coding sequence is TGTGCCAGCAGTTCCTCACTAGACTACGAGCAGTACTTC. Translation gives CASSSSLDYEQYF.

CDR3 bases: TGCAGTGTTAGGGGTTGGACTGGCCTTGACTACAATGAGCAGTTCTTC. It encodes CSVRGWTGLDYNEQFF. V and J are TRBV20-1 and TRBJ2-1; TRBD1 or TRBD2 may be the D gene (5 bases each). In germline, CDR1 is DFQATT, CDR2 SNEGSKA (reference sequence). CDR3 size: 16 residues. Trimming cost V 7 bases and J 3 bases, with 22 bases left between them.

The V gene is TRBV5-5, the J gene TRBJ1-6, with D hard to call. The CDR3 runs 15 residues. Germline CDR1 reads SGHKS; CDR2 reads YYEKEE (reference sequence). V lost 1 base and J lost 7, with 12 bases in between. The CDR3 loop reads CASSLLLGGNSPLHF. CDR3 in DNA: TGTGCCAGCAGCTTGTTACTAGGCGGCAATTCACCCCTCCACTTT.

Ten or more counts support this clonotype. The chain combines TRBV7-9 with TRBJ2-1; 7 bases are shared with TRBD2. The CDR3 consists of 14 residues. CDR1 is SEHNR, CDR2 FQNEAQ, per germline (reference sequence). V shed 4 bases, J shed 8 bases, and the junction held 8 bases outside the gene matches. The CDR3 nucleotides are TGTGCCAGCAGCTCGTTAGCGGGTTCGGATGAGCAGTTCTTC. Amino acids: CASSSLAGSDEQFF.

This clonotype was seen at least ten times. CDR3 region: CASSLKGGVSYEQYF. The CDR3 bases are TGTGCCAGCAGCTTAAAAGGGGGCGTCTCCTACGAGCAGTACTTC. The rearrangement uses TRBV7-9 and TRBJ2-7; 7 nucleotides line up with TRBD1. This CDR3 spans 15 amino acids. The germline gives CDR1 SEHNR, CDR2 FQNEAQ (reference sequence). The ends lost 2 bases at V and 0 bases at J; junction bases unmatched: 4.

This clonotype has just a few counts. The rearrangement links TRBV13 to TRBJ2-7, with D hard to call. Trimming pared 0 bases from V and 0 bases from J, leaving 9 bases between. The CDR3 runs 15 residues. Germline V CDR1 and CDR2: PRHDT, FYEKMQ (reference sequence). The CDR3 nucleotides read TGTGCCAGCAGCTTAGGACAGATCAACTCCTACGAGCAGTACTTC. Amino acid sequence: CASSLGQINSYEQYF. Drawing the rest from reference TRBV13 and TRBJ2-7, the complete variable domain is AAGVIQSPRHLIKEKRETATLKCYPIPRHDTVYWYQQGPGQDPQFLISFYEKMQSDKGSIPDRFSAQQFSDYHSELNMSSLELGDSALYFCASSLGQINSYEQYFGPGTRLTVT.

This clonotype has only a few counts. The chain combines TRBV9 with TRBJ1-2; the match to TRBD1 covers 9 bases. Losses at the gene ends were 5 bases for V and 4 bases for J; bases not matched to a gene: 15. This CDR3 has 17 amino acids. CDR1 is SGDLS, CDR2 YYNGEE, per germline. CDR3 sequence reads: CASRKGDREYSPYGYTF. The DNA of the CDR3 is TGTGCCAGCAGAAAGGGGGACAGGGAGTATTCCCCCTATGGCTACACCTTC.

CDR3 protein: CASSLINSAEGGTFNNEQYF. The CDR3 DNA reads as TGTGCCAGCAGCTTAATCAATAGCGCGGAGGGGGGGACCTTTAACAATGAGCAGTACTTC. The chain joins TRBV7-8 to TRBJ2-1; weak D call: TRBD2 (7 bases). The J call may not be correct, given that the DNA end is closer to TRBJ2-7. The CDR3 has 20 amino acids. CDR1 is SGHVS and CDR2 is FQNEAQ in the germline V gene.

CDR3 loop: CASSLEGQGFSDTQYF. Here the CDR3 DNA reads TGCGCCAGCAGCTTGGAAGGACAGGGATTTTCAGATACGCAGTATTTT. The chain joins TRBV5-1 to TRBJ2-3, with 8 bases matching TRBD1. The J segment lost 4 bases and the V segment lost 0 bases, leaving 7 bases of the junction unmatched. The CDR3 contains 16 residues. Germline CDR1 SGHRS, CDR2 YFSETQ.

This clonotype was observed a handful of times. V usage is TRBV7-9 and J usage is TRBJ2-7, with 9 bases fitting TRBD2. The CDR3 sequence is 15 residues long. V gave up 6 bases and J gave up 4 bases; unmatched junction bases: 10. Germline V lookup: CDR1 SEHNR, CDR2 FQNEAQ (reference sequence). The CDR3 here is CASSHTGLAPYEQYF. The CDR3 DNA sequence: TGTGCCAGCAGTCACACTGGACTAGCGCCATACGAGCAGTACTTC. The full variable domain, with the rest looked up from reference TRBV7-9 and TRBJ2-7, is DTGVSQNPRHKITKRGQNVTFRCDPISEHNRLYWYRQTLGQGPEFLTYFQNEAQLEKSRLLSDRFSAERPKGSFSTLEIQRTEQGDSAMYLCASSHTGLAPYEQYFGPGTRLTVT.